Below are 10 T cell receptor beta chains sequenced from a single sample in a study of T cells in Graves' hyperthyroidism and ophthalmopathy. TCR beta CDR3 regions were amplified from RNA. During a first-round RT-PCR of the TCR CDR3, the HTBI primer set was used. TCRdb recomputed calls from the multiplex PCR reads with MiXCR, one row per CDR3 protein. The repertoire holds roughly 580,000 distinct CDR3 sequences, with approximately 13% as singletons. Sample: blood. The origin of the receptors is a woman aged 25 to 45 with Graves' hyperthyroidism that later progressed to Graves' ophthalmopathy.

J is TRBJ2-7 and V is TRBV7-8, with D perhaps assigned TRBD1 or TRBD2 (5 bases each). V lost 0 bases to trimming and J lost 2 bases, with 11 bases between them. In germline, CDR1 is SGHVS, CDR2 FQNEAQ. CDR3 length: 15 residues. The DNA of the CDR3 is TGTGCCAGCAGCTTAGCTAGGGACGGAACCTACGAGCAGTACTTC. Its translation: CASSLARDGTYEQYF.

About this clonotype itself: The missing conserved phenylalanine or tryptophan at the end of this CDR3 makes a read error likely. The genes are TRBV5-1 and TRBJ1-2, with 10 bases lining up with TRBD1. There are 15 residues in the CDR3. J lost 8 bases, V lost 5 bases, and 12 bases had no gene match. Germline CDR1 is SGHRS and CDR2 is YFSETQ. The CDR3 nucleotides are TGCGCCAGCAGTCGGGACAGGGGCCTTGTGGAGGGCTACACCATC. Its protein is CASSRDRGLVEGYTI.

This clonotype was observed at least ten times. V and J are TRBV3-1 and TRBJ1-1; the match to TRBD1 covers 8 bases. With V trimmed by 4 bases and J by 0 bases, 4 bases remained unmatched. Germline V CDR1 and CDR2: LGHDT, YNNKEL (reference sequence). CDR3 length: 15 amino acids. This CDR3 is CASSLTGALNTEAFF. CDR3 in DNA: TGTGCCAGCAGCCTGACAGGGGCTCTGAACACTGAAGCTTTCTTT.

This clonotype was found many times. The chain combines TRBV2 with TRBJ1-1; weak D call: TRBD1 (5 bases). The CDR3 loop spans 14 amino acids. With 2 bases removed from V and 2 bases from J, the gap between germline ends came to 9 bases. Per germline, CDR1 SNHLY and CDR2 FYNNEI. The CDR3 here is CASSELGANTEAFF. CDR3 nucleotides: TGTGCCAGCAGTGAACTAGGGGCCAACACTGAAGCTTTCTTT.

Comment on this clonotype: One end of the junction is discordant with germline, which a read error may explain. The V gene is TRBV19, the J gene TRBJ1-1; tentative D call: TRBD1 (6 bases). Germline V lookup: CDR1 LNHDA, CDR2 SQIVND (reference sequence). The CDR3 runs to 15 residues. The CDR3: CASGGGREGWTEAVF. In DNA, the CDR3 is TGTGCCAGCGGAGGGGGGCGGGAGGGATGGACTGAAGCTGTCTTT.

The V call is TRBV3-1, the J call TRBJ1-6, with no clear D. CDR1 is LGHDT and CDR2 is YNNKEL in the germline V gene (reference sequence). The ends were cut back, 1 base at V and 9 bases at J, with 4 bases in the middle. The CDR3 totals 12 residues. For the CDR3, the DNA is TGTGCCAGCAGCCAAGTTACTTCACCCCTCCACTTT. This encodes CASSQVTSPLHF.

The chain recombines TRBV20-1 with TRBJ2-7; the D is unclear. The CDR3 runs 14 residues. V was shortened by 0 bases and J by 2 bases, with 11 bases between the two germline ends. CDR1 is DFQATT and CDR2 is SNEGSKA in the germline V gene (reference sequence). CDR3 in DNA: TGCAGTGCTAGAGAGGGTCCGGCGACCTACGAGCAGTACTTC. Translated, it gives CSAREGPATYEQYF.

As for this clonotype: One end of the junction does not line up with germline, which may come from a read error. This chain uses TRBV5-1 with TRBJ2-3, with D tentatively TRBD1 (7 bases). CDR1 is SGHRS, CDR2 YFSETQ, per germline. CDR3 length equals 16 residues. CDR3 sequence (DNA): TGCGCCAGCAGCTTGGTGTGGCGGGACAGCACAGATATGCAGTATTTT. Encoded protein: CASSLVWRDSTDMQYF.

This clonotype was picked up many times. This chain uses TRBV5-1 with TRBJ1-2, with D perhaps matching TRBD1 (6 bases). The CDR3 sequence is 13 residues long. V gave up 4 bases and J gave up 1 base, with 8 bases separating them. In germline, CDR1 is SGHRS, CDR2 YFSETQ. CDR3 nucleotide sequence: TGCGCCAGCAGCGTGGGACATAACTATGGCTACACCTTC. This encodes CASSVGHNYGYTF.

This clonotype was detected ten times or more. This rearrangement joins TRBV12-3 or TRBV12-4 to TRBJ1-5; no clear D gene. This CDR3 comprises 13 residues. The V and J ends lost 2 bases and 4 bases respectively, with 6 bases between them. CDR3 protein: CASSLLENQPQHF. DNA of the CDR3: TGTGCCAGCAGTTTACTCGAAAATCAGCCCCAGCATTTT.